The rows below give T cell receptor beta chains drawn from one sample of a study of T cell repertoires in cytomegalovirus infection. These receptors have no known antigen. TCRdb reprocessed the reads via MiXCR and lists one record per CDR3 protein. The top ten hold around 12% of the sample, which has about 830,000 distinct CDR3 sequences, roughly 33% seen once. The sequences come from cultured CD8+ T cells from PBMCs, collected from culture after CMV antigen stimulation. The receptor source for this set is a human donor in good health (CMV status not recorded). Some clones in this sample may be carry-over from other donors' samples. Each CDR3 is given with its conserved first and last residue. Fields, in order: clone size, V gene, CDR3 protein. The listing skips clone size in some rows; elsewhere it reads once, few, many or a size class.

size: NA
V: TRBV6-5
CDR3: CASSYQTGVAKNIQYF

size: few
V: TRBV6-5
CDR3: CASSYLLDRGYEQFF

size: many
V: TRBV10-3
CDR3: CAIRPGTGYEKLFF

size: many
V: TRBV7-8
CDR3: CASSLKWGGSTEAFF

size: NA
V: TRBV27
CDR3: CASSPQGKSPFSPLHF

size: many
V: TRBV7-9
CDR3: CASRRTADTQYF

size: NA
V: TRBV7-9
CDR3: CASSLTTGASYEQYF

size: NA
V: TRBV27
CDR3: CASRAGVGAGELFF

size: few
V: TRBV12-3/TRBV12-4
CDR3: CASATAGGIEQFF

size: many
V: TRBV6-6
CDR3: CASSFRELNTEAFF

size: NA
V: TRBV4-1
CDR3: CASSHSGGGAPGELFF

size: NA
V: TRBV7-9
CDR3: CASSFSPRGAEAFF

size: once
V: TRBV28
CDR3: CASSLRQGISEQYF

size: few
V: TRBV7-6
CDR3: CASSLISPYGYTF

size: few
V: TRBV6-1
CDR3: CATQIRDRGPPGTEAFF

size: few
V: TRBV27
CDR3: CASSLLTTGGRTDTQYF

size: NA
V: TRBV2
CDR3: CASSLRLEAPYNEQFF

size: NA
V: TRBV6-5
CDR3: CASSYWTPNTEAFF

size: few
V: TRBV7-2
CDR3: CASADSLGRETQYF

size: NA
V: TRBV7-9
CDR3: CASSLTLSNEQYF

size: NA
V: TRBV7-7
CDR3: CASSSGRQGTTDTQYF

size: NA
V: TRBV12-3/TRBV12-4
CDR3: CASSLVRGRTDTQYF

size: many
V: TRBV7-6
CDR3: CASSGGEVHEQYF

size: NA
V: TRBV19
CDR3: CASFGPGIMGTNEKLFF

size: NA
V: TRBV2
CDR3: CASRGTVRPHF

size: few
V: TRBV27
CDR3: CASSLISPTGGETQYF

size: NA
V: TRBV5-6
CDR3: CASSLTGASEKLFF

size: NA
V: TRBV2
CDR3: CASSSKGRLGSTDTQYF

size: NA
V: TRBV6-2/TRBV6-3
CDR3: CASKAPSGGITDTQYF

size: many
V: TRBV11-2
CDR3: CASSLKRGSYNEQFF

size: NA
V: TRBV7-3
CDR3: CVSSLGGGVGQPQHF

size: few
V: TRBV5-5
CDR3: CASSPGEGSQPQHF

size: few
V: TRBV28
CDR3: CASSHIPLRGDGNTEAFF

size: few
V: TRBV7-9
CDR3: CASSFGLRQGANTEAFF

size: NA
V: TRBV19
CDR3: CASSVYHGQGSEQYF

size: NA
V: TRBV29-1
CDR3: CSVRGDYYGYTF

size: few
V: TRBV7-9
CDR3: CASSPRDRFTEAFF

size: NA
V: TRBV4-3
CDR3: CASSRTQRTGELFF

size: many
V: TRBV10-3
CDR3: CAIRPGGEETQYF

size: NA
V: TRBV28
CDR3: CASSLRTGTGGEKLFF

size: few
V: TRBV12-3/TRBV12-4
CDR3: CASSSTMGGSYEQYF

size: NA
V: TRBV6-5
CDR3: CASSPGTGVPGELFF

size: many
V: TRBV12-3/TRBV12-4
CDR3: CASSAPPGRLGNTIYF

size: many
V: TRBV19
CDR3: CASSIWGGSTDTQYF

size: NA
V: TRBV23-1
CDR3: CASSQGSRARSGGYTF

size: few
V: TRBV14
CDR3: CASSATGGHTEAFF

size: NA
V: TRBV6-2/TRBV6-3
CDR3: CASSYAWTGSTDTQYF

size: many
V: TRBV28
CDR3: CASSLPRDRDDYGYTF

size: few
V: TRBV20-1
CDR3: CSAVRLMGTYNEQFF

size: NA
V: TRBV4-1
CDR3: CASSQVAGSDNEQFF

size: once
V: TRBV13
CDR3: CASSPSTGTTMLETQYF

size: NA
V: TRBV4-1
CDR3: CASSHVLGQMNTEAFF

size: many
V: TRBV7-8
CDR3: CASSPYGPPTGVGNTIYF

size: once
V: TRBV6-1
CDR3: CASSLRPNEAFF